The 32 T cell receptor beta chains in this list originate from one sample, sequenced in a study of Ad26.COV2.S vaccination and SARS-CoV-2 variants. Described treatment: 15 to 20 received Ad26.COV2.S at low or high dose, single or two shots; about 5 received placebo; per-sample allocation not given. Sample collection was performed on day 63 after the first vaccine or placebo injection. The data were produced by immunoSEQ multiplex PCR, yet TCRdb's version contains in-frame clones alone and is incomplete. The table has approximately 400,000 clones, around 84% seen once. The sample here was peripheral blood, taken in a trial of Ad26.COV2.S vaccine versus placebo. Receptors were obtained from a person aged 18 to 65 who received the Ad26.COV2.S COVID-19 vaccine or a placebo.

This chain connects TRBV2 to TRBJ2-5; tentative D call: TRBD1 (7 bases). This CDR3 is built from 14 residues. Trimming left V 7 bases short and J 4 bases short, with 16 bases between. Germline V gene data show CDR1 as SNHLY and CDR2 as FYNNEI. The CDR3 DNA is TGTGCCAGCAATCCAAGGAGGGGGCGAGAGACCCAGTACTTC. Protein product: CASNPRRGRETQYF.

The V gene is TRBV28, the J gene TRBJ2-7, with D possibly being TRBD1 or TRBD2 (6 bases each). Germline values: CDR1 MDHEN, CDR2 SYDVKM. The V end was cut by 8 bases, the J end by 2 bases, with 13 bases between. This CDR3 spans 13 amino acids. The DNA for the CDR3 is TGTGCCAGCGGCGGGACACCCACCTACGAGCAGTACTTC. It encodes CASGGTPTYEQYF.

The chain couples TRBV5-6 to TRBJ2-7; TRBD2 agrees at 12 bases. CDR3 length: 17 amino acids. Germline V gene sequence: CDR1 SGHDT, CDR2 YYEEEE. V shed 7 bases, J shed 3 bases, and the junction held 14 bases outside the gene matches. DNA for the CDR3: TGTGCCAGCTTCGAGCGACTAGCGGGAGAACTTGTCTACGAGCAGTACTTC. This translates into CASFERLAGELVYEQYF.

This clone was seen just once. CDR3 in DNA: TGTGCCAGCAGTTTAATGGGGGGGACAGATACGCAGTATTTT. It translates to CASSLMGGTDTQYF. This chain joins TRBV27 and TRBJ2-3; 7 bases are a match to TRBD2. Germline trimming cut 2 bases from V and 3 bases from J; bases unmatched to any gene: 2. CDR1 is MNHEY, CDR2 SMNVEV, per germline (reference sequence). The length of the CDR3 is 14 residues.

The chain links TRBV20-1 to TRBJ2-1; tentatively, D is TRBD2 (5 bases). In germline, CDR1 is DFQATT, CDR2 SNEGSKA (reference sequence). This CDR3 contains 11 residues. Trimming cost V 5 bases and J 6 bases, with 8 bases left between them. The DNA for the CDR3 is TGCAGTGCTGGGAGATCCAATGAGCAGTTCTTC. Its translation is CSAGRSNEQFF.

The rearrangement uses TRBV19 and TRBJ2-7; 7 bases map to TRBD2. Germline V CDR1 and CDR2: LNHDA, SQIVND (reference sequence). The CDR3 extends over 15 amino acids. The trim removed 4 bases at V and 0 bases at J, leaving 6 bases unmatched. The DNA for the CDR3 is TGTGCCAGTAGTACCTATAGCGGGTACTCCTACGAGCAGTACTTC. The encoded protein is CASSTYSGYSYEQYF.

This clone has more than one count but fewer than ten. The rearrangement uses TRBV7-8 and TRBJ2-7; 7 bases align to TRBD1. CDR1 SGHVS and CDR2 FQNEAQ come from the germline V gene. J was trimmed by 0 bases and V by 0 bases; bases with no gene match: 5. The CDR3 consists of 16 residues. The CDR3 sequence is CASSLAGAGGSYEQYF. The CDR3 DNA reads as TGTGCCAGCAGCTTAGCCGGTGCAGGGGGCTCCTACGAGCAGTACTTC.

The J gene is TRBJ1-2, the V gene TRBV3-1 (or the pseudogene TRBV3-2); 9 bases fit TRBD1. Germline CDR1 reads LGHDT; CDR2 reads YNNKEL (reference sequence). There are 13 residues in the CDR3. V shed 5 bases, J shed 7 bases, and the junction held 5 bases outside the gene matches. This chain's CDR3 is CASSRGQGRGYTF. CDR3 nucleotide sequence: TGTGCCAGCAGCAGAGGACAGGGGCGTGGCTACACCTTC.

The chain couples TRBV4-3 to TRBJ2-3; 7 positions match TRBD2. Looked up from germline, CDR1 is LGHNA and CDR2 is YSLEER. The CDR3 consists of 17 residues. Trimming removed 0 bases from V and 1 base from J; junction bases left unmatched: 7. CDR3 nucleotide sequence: TGCGCCAGCAGCCAAGATTGGGGGGGAGGGGGCACAGATACGCAGTATTTT. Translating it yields CASSQDWGGGGTDTQYF.

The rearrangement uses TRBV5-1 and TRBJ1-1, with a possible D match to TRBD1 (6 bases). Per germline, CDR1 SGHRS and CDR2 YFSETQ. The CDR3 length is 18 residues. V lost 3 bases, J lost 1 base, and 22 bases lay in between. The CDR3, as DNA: TGCGCCAGCAGCTCGCCAAAAATACAGGGAGATGAGAACACTGAAGCTTTCTTT. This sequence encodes CASSSPKIQGDENTEAFF.

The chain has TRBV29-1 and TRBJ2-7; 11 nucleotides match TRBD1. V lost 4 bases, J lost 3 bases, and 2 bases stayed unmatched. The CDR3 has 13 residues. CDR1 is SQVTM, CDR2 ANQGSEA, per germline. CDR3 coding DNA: TGCAGCGTTGCCGGGACAGGGGGCTACGAGCAGTACTTC. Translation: CSVAGTGGYEQYF.

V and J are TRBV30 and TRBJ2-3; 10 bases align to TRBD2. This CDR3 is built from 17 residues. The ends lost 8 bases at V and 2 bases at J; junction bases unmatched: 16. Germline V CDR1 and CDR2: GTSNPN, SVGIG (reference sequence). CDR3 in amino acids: CAGTSGADRILTDTQYF. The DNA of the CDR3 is TGTGCCGGTACTAGCGGGGCTGACCGTATTCTCACAGATACGCAGTATTTT.

The CDR3 loop reads CAWSKQPNTEAFF. The CDR3 region has the DNA TGTGCCTGGAGTAAGCAGCCGAACACTGAAGCTTTCTTT. The V call is TRBV30, the J call TRBJ1-1; D gene ambiguous. Germline V gives CDR1 GTSNPN, CDR2 SVGIG (reference sequence). V was pared by 2 bases and J by 1 base, with 8 bases between. This CDR3 contains 13 residues.

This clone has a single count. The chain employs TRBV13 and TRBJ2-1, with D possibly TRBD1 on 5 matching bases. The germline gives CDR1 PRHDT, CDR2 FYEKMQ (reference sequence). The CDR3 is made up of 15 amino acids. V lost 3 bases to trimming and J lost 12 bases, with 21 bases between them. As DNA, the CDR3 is TGTGCCAGCAGCTTCAGGGTCGATGTGATAAAAGGGCAGTTCTTC. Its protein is CASSFRVDVIKGQFF.

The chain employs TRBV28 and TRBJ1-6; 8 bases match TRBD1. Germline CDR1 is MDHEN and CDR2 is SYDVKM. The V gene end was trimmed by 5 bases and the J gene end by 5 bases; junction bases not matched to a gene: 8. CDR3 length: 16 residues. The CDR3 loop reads CASSGGGTGDNSPLHF. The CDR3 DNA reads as TGTGCCAGCAGTGGAGGGGGGACAGGAGATAATTCACCCCTCCACTTT.

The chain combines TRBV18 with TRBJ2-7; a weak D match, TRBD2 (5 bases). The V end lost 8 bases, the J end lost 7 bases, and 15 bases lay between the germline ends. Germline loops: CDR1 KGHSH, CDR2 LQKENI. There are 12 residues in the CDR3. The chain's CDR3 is CASAVLRGEQYF. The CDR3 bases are TGTGCCAGCGCAGTCTTACGAGGGGAGCAGTACTTC.

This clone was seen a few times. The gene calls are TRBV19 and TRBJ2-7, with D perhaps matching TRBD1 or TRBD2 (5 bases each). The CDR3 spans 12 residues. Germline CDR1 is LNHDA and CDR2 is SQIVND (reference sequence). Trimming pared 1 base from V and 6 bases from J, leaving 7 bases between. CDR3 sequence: CASSIVGGEQYF. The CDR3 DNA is TGTGCCAGTAGTATAGTTGGGGGCGAGCAGTACTTC.

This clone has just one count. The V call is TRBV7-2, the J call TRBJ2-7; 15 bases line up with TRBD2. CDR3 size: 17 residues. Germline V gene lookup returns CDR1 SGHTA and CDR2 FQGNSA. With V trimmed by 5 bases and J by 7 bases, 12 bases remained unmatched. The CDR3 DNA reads TGTGCCAGCAGCCCAGGACTAGCGGGAGGGCCACGTGGGGAGCAGTACTTC. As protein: CASSPGLAGGPRGEQYF.

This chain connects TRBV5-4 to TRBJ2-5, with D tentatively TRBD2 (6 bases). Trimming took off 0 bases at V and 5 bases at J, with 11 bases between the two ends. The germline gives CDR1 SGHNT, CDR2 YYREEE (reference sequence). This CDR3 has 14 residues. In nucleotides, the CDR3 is TGTGCCAGCAGCTTGGAAGGTCGGGGGGAGACCCAGTACTTC. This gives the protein CASSLEGRGETQYF.

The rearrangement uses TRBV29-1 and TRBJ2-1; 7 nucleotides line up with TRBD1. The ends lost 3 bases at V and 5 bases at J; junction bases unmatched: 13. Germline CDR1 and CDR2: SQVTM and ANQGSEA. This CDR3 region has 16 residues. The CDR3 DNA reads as TGCAGCGTTGAGTGCCCAGACAGGGTGTATGACAATGAGCAGTTCTTC. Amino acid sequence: CSVECPDRVYDNEQFF.

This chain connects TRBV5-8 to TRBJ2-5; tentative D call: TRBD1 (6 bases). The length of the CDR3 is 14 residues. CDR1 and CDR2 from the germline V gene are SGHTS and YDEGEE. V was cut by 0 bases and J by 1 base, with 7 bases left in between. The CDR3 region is CASSLGDIQETQYF. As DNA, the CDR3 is TGTGCCAGCAGCTTGGGGGACATCCAAGAGACCCAGTACTTC.

The CDR3 DNA reads as TGTGCCAGCAGCAAGGGAGACATTAGCACAGATACGCAGTATTTT. Its translation is CASSKGDISTDTQYF. This rearrangement joins TRBV7-2 to TRBJ2-3; a possible D gene is TRBD2 (5 bases). The V end was cut by 5 bases, the J end by 0 bases, with 12 bases between. The germline gives CDR1 SGHTA, CDR2 FQGNSA. CDR3 length: 15 amino acids.

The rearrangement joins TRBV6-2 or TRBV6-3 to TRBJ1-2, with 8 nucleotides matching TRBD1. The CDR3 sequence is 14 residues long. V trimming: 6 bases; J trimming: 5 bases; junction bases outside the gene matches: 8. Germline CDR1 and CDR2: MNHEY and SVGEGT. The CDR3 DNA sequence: TGTGCCAGCAGCGACAGGGGCGTAGGATATGGCTACACCTTC. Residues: CASSDRGVGYGYTF.

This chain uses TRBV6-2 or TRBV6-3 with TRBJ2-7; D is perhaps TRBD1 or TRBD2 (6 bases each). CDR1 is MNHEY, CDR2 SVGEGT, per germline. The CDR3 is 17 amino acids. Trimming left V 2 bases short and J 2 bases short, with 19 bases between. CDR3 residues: CASSYPDGGLITYEQYF. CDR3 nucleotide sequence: TGTGCCAGCAGTTACCCCGACGGGGGCCTTATAACCTACGAGCAGTACTTC.

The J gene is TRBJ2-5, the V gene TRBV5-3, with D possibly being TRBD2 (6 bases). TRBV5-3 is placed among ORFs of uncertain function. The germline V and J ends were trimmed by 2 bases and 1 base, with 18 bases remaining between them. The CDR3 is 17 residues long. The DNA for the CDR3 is TGTGCCAGAAGCTTTCATCATCCGGAGGGAGGCCAAGAGACCCAGTACTTC. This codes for CARSFHHPEGGQETQYF.

CDR3 bases: TGTGCCAGCAGTTTAGGCAGGGGGGCCCATGGGAACACTGAAGCTTTCTTT. Residues: CASSLGRGAHGNTEAFF. The chain couples TRBV27 to TRBJ1-1, with 7 bases lining up with TRBD1. The CDR3 totals 17 residues. Per germline, CDR1 MNHEY and CDR2 SMNVEV (reference sequence). After removal of 2 bases from V and 1 base from J, the junction contained 10 bases not matched to a gene.

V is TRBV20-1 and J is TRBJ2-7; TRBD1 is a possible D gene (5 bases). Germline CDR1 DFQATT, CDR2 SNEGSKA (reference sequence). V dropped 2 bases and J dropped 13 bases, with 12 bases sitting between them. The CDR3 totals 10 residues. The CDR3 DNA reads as TGCAGTGCTAGATTATTACAGGACTACTTC. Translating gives CSARLLQDYF.

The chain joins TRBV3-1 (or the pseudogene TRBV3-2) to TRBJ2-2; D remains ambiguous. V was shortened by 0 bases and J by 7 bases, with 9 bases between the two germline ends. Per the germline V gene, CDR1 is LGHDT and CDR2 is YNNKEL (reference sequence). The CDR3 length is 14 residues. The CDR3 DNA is TGTGCCAGCAGCCAAGAAACGGAAATCGGGGAGCTGTTTTTT. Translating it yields CASSQETEIGELFF.

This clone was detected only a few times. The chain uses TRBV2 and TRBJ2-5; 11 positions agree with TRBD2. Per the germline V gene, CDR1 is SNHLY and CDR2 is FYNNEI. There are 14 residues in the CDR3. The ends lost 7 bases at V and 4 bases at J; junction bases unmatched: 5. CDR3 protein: CASTVAGGVETQYF. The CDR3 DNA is TGTGCCAGCACTGTAGCGGGGGGGGTAGAGACCCAGTACTTC.

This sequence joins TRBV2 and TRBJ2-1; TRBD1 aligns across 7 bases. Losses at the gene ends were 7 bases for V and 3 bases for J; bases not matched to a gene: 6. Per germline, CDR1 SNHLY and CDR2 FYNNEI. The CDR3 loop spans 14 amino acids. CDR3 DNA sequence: TGTGCCAGCAACGAACAGGGGAACTACAATGAGCAGTTCTTC. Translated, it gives CASNEQGNYNEQFF. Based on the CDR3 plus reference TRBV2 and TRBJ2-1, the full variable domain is EPEVTQTPSHQVTQMGQEVILRCVPISNHLYFYWYRQILGQKVEFLVSFYNNEISEKSEIFDDQFSVERPDGSNFTLKIRSTKLEDSAMYFCASNEQGNYNEQFFGPGTRLTVL.

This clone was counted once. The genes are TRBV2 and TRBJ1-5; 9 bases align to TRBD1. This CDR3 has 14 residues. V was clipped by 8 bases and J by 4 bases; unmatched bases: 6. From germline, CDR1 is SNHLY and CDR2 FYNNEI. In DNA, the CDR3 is TGTGCCAGCTTGGGACAGGGACAGAATCAGCCCCAGCATTTT. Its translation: CASLGQGQNQPQHF. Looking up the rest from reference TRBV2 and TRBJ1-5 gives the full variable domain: EPEVTQTPSHQVTQMGQEVILRCVPISNHLYFYWYRQILGQKVEFLVSFYNNEISEKSEIFDDQFSVERPDGSNFTLKIRSTKLEDSAMYFCASLGQGQNQPQHFGDGTRLSIL.

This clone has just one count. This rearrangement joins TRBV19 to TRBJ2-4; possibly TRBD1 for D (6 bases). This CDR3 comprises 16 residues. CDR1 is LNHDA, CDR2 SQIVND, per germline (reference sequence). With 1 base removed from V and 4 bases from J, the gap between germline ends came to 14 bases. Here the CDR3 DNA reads TGTGCCAGTAGTATAGGGGCTGTTACAGGGAAAAACATTCAGTACTTC. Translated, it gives CASSIGAVTGKNIQYF.